This T cell receptor beta chain emerged from a study of human T cells and chemical hapten exposure. The study, taken as a whole, reports: Expanded TCRs grouped into significantly more large CDR3 similarity clusters than controls produced. The study found that DPC sensitization did not change TCRs above 1 in 1000 frequency.

Regarding time point: patch test 3, about 24 weeks after DPC sensitization. The treatment denotes: therapeutic diphenylcyclopropenone sensitization with weekly scalp DPC. Every donor had alopecia and was 18 to 70 years old; all were suitable for DPC. How the authors handled the data: Samples ranged from about 23,224 to 700,000 TCRs, with a median of roughly 93,000. Via MiXCR, TCRdb re-called the RACE reads, giving one row per CDR3 protein. The V and J calls follow TCRdb's processing rather than the paper's. Seen here are approximately 160,000 distinct CDR3 sequences, about a quarter observed once, and the top ten hold around 1.9%. This CDR3 is 8 amino acids long. Germline lookup yields CDR1 SQVTM and CDR2 ANQGSEA. There are a few counts of this clonotype. The antigen is not known. One end of the junction fails to match germline, which may point to a read error.

This clonotype originated in a woman younger than 30 with alopecia areata. Some clones in this sample may be carry-over from other donors' samples. The J gene is TRBJ1-2, the V gene TRBV29-1, with D unclear. The sequencing used whole blood, collected in connection with sensitization to the hapten diphenylcyclopropenone (DPC). CDR3 nucleotide sequence: TGCAGCTCCGGGGTAGAGGGCTTC. Its protein is CSSGVEGF.